These 7 T cell receptor beta chains originate from one sample sequenced in a study of blood T cell repertoires in COVID-19. The table came from immunoSEQ multiplex PCR; TCRdb's copy has only in-frame clones and leaves some out. In the table there are 140,000 to 150,000 clones, roughly 81% of which are singletons. The sequenced sample consisted of peripheral blood. These receptors came from a human donor with acute or convalescent COVID-19. The donor label of this sample is uncertain.

The chain links TRBV14 to TRBJ2-7; 12 nucleotides match TRBD1. The CDR3 sequence is 17 residues long. Germline CDR1 reads SGHDN; CDR2 reads FVKESK. V lost 0 bases and J lost 5; bases outside the gene matches: 8. CDR3 in amino acids: CASSQDGTGGRVNEQYF. The CDR3 bases are TGTGCCAGCAGCCAAGATGGGACAGGGGGCAGGGTAAACGAGCAGTACTTC.

The chain recombines TRBV2 with TRBJ1-5; D remains ambiguous. V lost 5 bases, J lost 2 bases, and 13 bases lay in between. The CDR3 length is 15 residues. Germline values: CDR1 SNHLY, CDR2 FYNNEI. CDR3 DNA: TGTGCCAGCAGTCCCTGGGGAGGCGGCAATCAGCCCCAGCATTTT. This sequence encodes CASSPWGGGNQPQHF.

The J gene is TRBJ1-2, the V gene TRBV27; maybe TRBD1 (5 bases). CDR1 and CDR2 (germline): MNHEY, SMNVEV (reference sequence). This CDR3 comprises 15 residues. The V end lost 2 bases, the J end lost 0 bases, and 10 bases lay between the germline ends. The CDR3 loop is CASSLKQGPNYGYTF. As DNA, the CDR3 is TGTGCCAGCAGTTTAAAGCAGGGTCCTAACTATGGCTACACCTTC.

The chain joins TRBV5-1 to TRBJ1-4; perhaps TRBD1 as D (6 bases). In germline, CDR1 is SGHRS, CDR2 YFSETQ. The V and J ends lost 2 bases and 0 bases respectively, with 8 bases between them. CDR3 size: 15 residues. CDR3 region: CASSLQGPTNEKLFF. The CDR3 nucleotides are TGCGCCAGCAGCTTACAGGGTCCAACTAATGAAAAACTGTTTTTT.

The chain is built from TRBV6-5 and TRBJ2-7; D is unresolved. The CDR3 is 13 amino acids. Germline-derived CDR1 and CDR2 are MNHEY and SVGAGI. V was cut by 0 bases and J by 5 bases, with 8 bases left in between. CDR3 sequence: CASSYSHSHEQYF. CDR3 sequence (DNA): TGTGCCAGCAGTTACTCGCACAGCCACGAGCAGTACTTC.

The chain combines TRBV5-1 with TRBJ1-4; 7 bases are shared with TRBD1. The V and J ends lost 4 bases and 6 bases, in that order; junction bases with no gene match: 9. Per germline, CDR1 SGHRS and CDR2 YFSETQ. The CDR3 runs to 15 residues. The CDR3 loop reads CASSPRTGTDEKLFF. The CDR3 nucleotides read TGCGCCAGCAGCCCGAGGACAGGAACAGATGAAAAACTGTTTTTT.

CDR3 sequence: CASSSSPTGTVLRNEQYF. CDR3 in DNA: TGTGCCAGCAGCTCCTCCCCCACCGGGACAGTCCTCCGGAACGAGCAGTACTTC. The chain employs TRBV7-2 and TRBJ2-7; 7 bases are a match to TRBD1. This CDR3 comprises 18 residues. With V trimmed by 4 bases and J by 5 bases, 20 bases remained unmatched. Germline values: CDR1 SGHTA, CDR2 FQGNSA.